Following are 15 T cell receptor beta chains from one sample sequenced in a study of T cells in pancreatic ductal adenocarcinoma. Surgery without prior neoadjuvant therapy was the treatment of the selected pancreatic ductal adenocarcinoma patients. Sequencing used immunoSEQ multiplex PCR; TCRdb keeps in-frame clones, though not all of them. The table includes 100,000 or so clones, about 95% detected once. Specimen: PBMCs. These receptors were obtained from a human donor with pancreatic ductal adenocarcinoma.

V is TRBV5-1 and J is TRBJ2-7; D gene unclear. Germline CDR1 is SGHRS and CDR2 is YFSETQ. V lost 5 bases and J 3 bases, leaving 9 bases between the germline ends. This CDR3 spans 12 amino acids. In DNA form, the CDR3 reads TGCGCCAGCAGTTCAGCGCACTACGAGCAGTACTTC. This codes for CASSSAHYEQYF.

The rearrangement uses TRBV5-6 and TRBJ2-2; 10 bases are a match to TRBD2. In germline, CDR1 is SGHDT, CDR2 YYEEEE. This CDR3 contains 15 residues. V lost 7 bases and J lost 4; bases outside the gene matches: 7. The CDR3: CASGNLAGVTGELFF. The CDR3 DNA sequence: TGTGCCAGCGGGAACCTAGCGGGAGTCACCGGGGAGCTGTTTTTT.

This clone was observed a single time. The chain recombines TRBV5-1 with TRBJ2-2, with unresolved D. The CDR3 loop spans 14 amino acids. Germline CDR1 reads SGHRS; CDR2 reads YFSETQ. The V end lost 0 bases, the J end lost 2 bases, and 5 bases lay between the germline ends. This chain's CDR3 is CASSLGLNTGELFF. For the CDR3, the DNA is TGCGCCAGCAGCTTGGGACTCAACACCGGGGAGCTGTTTTTT.

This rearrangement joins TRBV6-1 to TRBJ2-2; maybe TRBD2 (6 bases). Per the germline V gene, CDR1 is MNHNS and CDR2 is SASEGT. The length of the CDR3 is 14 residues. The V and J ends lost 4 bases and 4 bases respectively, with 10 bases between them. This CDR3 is CASSVDYITGELFF. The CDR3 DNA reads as TGTGCCAGCAGTGTGGACTACATCACCGGGGAGCTGTTTTTT.

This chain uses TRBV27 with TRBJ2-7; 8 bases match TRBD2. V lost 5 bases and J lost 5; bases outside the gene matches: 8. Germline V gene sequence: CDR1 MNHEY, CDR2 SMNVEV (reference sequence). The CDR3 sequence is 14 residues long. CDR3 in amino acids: CASSREREYDEQYF. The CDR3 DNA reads TGTGCCAGCAGTCGGGAGCGGGAGTACGACGAGCAGTACTTC.

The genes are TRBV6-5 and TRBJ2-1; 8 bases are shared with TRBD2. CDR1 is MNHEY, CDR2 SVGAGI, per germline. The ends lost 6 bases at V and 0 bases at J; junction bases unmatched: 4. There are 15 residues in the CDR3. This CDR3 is CASSLSGDSYNEQFF. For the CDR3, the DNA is TGTGCCAGCAGCCTTAGCGGGGACTCCTACAATGAGCAGTTCTTC.

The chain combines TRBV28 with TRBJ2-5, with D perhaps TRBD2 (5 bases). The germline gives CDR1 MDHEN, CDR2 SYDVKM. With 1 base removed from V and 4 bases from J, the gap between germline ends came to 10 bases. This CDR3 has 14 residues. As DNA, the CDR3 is TGTGCCAGCAGTTTATCTAGCCTACGAGAGACCCAGTACTTC. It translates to CASSLSSLRETQYF.

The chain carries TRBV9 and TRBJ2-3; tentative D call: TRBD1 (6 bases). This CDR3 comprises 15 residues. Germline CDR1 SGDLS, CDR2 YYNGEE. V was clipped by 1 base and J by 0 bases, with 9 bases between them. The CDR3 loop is CASSVSGHSTDTQYF. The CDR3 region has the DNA TGTGCCAGCAGCGTATCGGGACACAGCACAGATACGCAGTATTTT.

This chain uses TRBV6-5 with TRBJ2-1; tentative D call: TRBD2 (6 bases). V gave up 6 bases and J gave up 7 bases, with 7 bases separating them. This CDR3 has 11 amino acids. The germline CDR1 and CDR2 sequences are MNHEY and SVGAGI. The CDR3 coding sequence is TGTGCCAGCAGCGGGACTAATGAGCAGTTCTTC. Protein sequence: CASSGTNEQFF.

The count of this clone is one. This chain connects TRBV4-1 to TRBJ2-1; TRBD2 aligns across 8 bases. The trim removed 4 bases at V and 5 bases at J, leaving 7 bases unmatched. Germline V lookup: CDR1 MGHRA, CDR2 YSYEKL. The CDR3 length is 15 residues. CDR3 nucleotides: TGCGCCAGCAGCCCGGGACTAGGTCACGACAATGAGCAGTTCTTC. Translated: CASSPGLGHDNEQFF.

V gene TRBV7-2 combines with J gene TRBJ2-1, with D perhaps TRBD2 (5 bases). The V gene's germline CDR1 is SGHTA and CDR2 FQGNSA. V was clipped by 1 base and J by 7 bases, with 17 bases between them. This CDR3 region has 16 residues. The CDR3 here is CASSLGLERRINEQFF. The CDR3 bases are TGTGCCAGCAGCTTAGGGCTAGAGAGGAGGATAAATGAGCAGTTCTTC.

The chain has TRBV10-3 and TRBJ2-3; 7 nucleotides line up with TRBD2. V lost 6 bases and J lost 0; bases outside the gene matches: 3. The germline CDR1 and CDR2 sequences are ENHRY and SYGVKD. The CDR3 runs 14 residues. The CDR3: CAIRASGSTDTQYF. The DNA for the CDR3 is TGTGCCATCAGGGCTAGCGGCAGCACAGATACGCAGTATTTT.

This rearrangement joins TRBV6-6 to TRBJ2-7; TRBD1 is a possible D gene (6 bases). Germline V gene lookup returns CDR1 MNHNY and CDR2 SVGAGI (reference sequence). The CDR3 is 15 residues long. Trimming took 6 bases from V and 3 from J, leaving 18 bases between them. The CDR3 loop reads CASRTEQGILYEQYF. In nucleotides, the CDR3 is TGTGCCAGCAGAACCGAACAGGGCATTCTCTACGAGCAGTACTTC.

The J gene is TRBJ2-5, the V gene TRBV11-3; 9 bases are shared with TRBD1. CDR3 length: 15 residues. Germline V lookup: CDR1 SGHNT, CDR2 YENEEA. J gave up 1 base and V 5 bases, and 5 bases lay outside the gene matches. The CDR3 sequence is CASSPGQGSQETQYF. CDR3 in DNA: TGTGCCAGCAGCCCCGGACAGGGGTCCCAAGAGACCCAGTACTTC.

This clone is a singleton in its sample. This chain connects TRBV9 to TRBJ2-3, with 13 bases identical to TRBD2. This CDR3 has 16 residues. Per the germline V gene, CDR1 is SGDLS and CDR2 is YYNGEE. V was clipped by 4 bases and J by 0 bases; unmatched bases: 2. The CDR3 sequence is CASSRTSGGSTDTQYF. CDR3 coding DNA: TGTGCCAGCAGCCGGACTAGCGGGGGTAGCACAGATACGCAGTATTTT. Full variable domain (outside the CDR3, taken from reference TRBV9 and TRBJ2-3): DSGVTQTPKHLITATGQRVTLRCSPRSGDLSVYWYQQSLDQGLQFLIQYYNGEERAKGNILERFSAQQFPDLHSELNLSSLELGDSALYFCASSRTSGGSTDTQYFGPGTRLTVL.